The 13 T cell receptor beta chains given below trace back to one sample, sequenced in a study of T cells after yellow fever vaccination. TCRdb ran MiXCR on the 5' RACE reads and lists one entry per CDR3 protein. Among a few hundred thousand distinct CDR3 sequences, 17% were seen once, and the ten largest hold 17%. The material sequenced was PBMCs, taken 5 days after the first yellow fever vaccination. These receptors were collected from a man younger than 35 who received the YFV17D yellow fever vaccine.

This clonotype was found a few times. J is TRBJ2-5 and V is TRBV29-1; TRBD2 is a possible D gene (6 bases). The CDR3 totals 14 residues. Germline V gene lookup returns CDR1 SQVTM and CDR2 ANQGSEA. Trimming removed 7 bases at V and 2 bases at J, with 17 bases between. CDR3 in DNA: TGCAGCGCCAAACCTCCGGGGGTGCAAGAGACCCAGTACTTC. Its translation: CSAKPPGVQETQYF.

This clonotype was found many times. The rearrangement uses TRBV5-1 and TRBJ2-3; 11 nucleotides line up with TRBD2. The length of the CDR3 is 15 residues. Germline values: CDR1 SGHRS, CDR2 YFSETQ. V gave up 0 bases and J gave up 4 bases; unmatched junction bases: 1. The CDR3 DNA reads TGCGCCAGCAGCTTGGCTAGCGGGGGGTCAGATACGCAGTATTTT. Its protein product is CASSLASGGSDTQYF.

This clonotype was recorded many times. The chain couples TRBV20-1 to TRBJ2-1, with TRBD1 as a possible D gene (6 bases). The CDR3 sequence is 15 residues long. V was trimmed by 0 bases and J by 2 bases, leaving 11 bases between them. CDR1 and CDR2 from the germline V gene are DFQATT and SNEGSKA (reference sequence). CDR3 DNA: TGCAGTGCTAGAGATCAGGGACAAGCCTACAATGAGCAGTTCTTC. It encodes CSARDQGQAYNEQFF.

The chain has TRBV18 and TRBJ1-1; 9 bases fit TRBD1. Germline values: CDR1 KGHSH, CDR2 LQKENI. The CDR3 has 14 amino acids. Trimming cost V 3 bases and J 7 bases; bases outside gene matches: 6. The CDR3 sequence: CASSPAQGAGEAFF. In DNA form, the CDR3 reads TGTGCCAGCTCACCGGCACAGGGGGCTGGTGAAGCTTTCTTT.

The gene calls are TRBV7-8 and TRBJ2-1; 9 bases agree with TRBD2. V was pared by 5 bases and J by 1 base, with 9 bases of the junction left unmatched. Germline V CDR1 and CDR2: SGHVS, FQNEAQ. The CDR3 is 17 amino acids. The CDR3 nucleotides read TGTGCCAGCAGCACTCCTAGCGGGGACCGATCCTACAATGAGCAGTTCTTC. It translates to CASSTPSGDRSYNEQFF.

This clonotype appeared many times. The chain combines TRBV12-3 or TRBV12-4 with TRBJ2-7; 9 nucleotides line up with TRBD1. The CDR3 is made up of 14 amino acids. Losses at the gene ends were 4 bases for V and 2 bases for J; bases not matched to a gene: 3. The CDR3 DNA sequence: TGTGCCAGCAGTTCCGGGACAGGGCCCTACGAGCAGTACTTC. Translation gives CASSSGTGPYEQYF.

This clonotype came up many times. The genes are TRBV7-2 and TRBJ1-5; weak D call: TRBD1 (5 bases). V was cut by 5 bases and J by 5 bases, with 16 bases left in between. CDR1 is SGHTA, CDR2 FQGNSA, per germline. This CDR3 comprises 15 residues. For the CDR3, the DNA is TGTGCCAGCAGCCCCCACGGGGGTCGAGATCAGCCCCAGCATTTT. Amino acid sequence: CASSPHGGRDQPQHF. The complete variable domain, with remaining parts taken from reference TRBV7-2 and TRBJ1-5, reads GAGVSQSPSNKVTEKGKDVELRCDPISGHTALYWYRQSLGQGLEFLIYFQGNSAPDKSGLPSDRFSAERTGGSVSTLTIQRTQQEDSAVYLCASSPHGGRDQPQHFGDGTRLSIL.

This clonotype was seen a few times. The J gene is TRBJ1-2, the V gene TRBV2; 9 nucleotides align to TRBD1. Germline V gives CDR1 SNHLY, CDR2 FYNNEI. The V gene end was trimmed by 4 bases and the J gene end by 8 bases; junction bases not matched to a gene: 11. The CDR3 extends over 15 amino acids. CDR3 nucleotide sequence: TGTGCCAGCAGTGTTCCCCCGGGACAGGGAGTCGGCTACACCTTC. Amino acid sequence: CASSVPPGQGVGYTF.

This clonotype was observed a handful of times. This chain uses TRBV20-1 with TRBJ2-7; 10 bases map to TRBD1. Trimming at V came to 6 bases and at J to 5 bases, leaving 4 bases not matched to a gene. Germline V lookup: CDR1 DFQATT, CDR2 SNEGSKA (reference sequence). This CDR3 is built from 12 residues. In nucleotides, the CDR3 is TGCAGTGCGAGGGACAGGGGCGACGAGCAGTACTTC. Protein sequence: CSARDRGDEQYF.

The chain carries TRBV10-2 and TRBJ2-3, with TRBD1 matching over 9 bases. The CDR3 contains 15 residues. Germline V CDR1 and CDR2: WSHSY, SAAADI. The junction had 4 bases not matched to a gene; V was cut back by 2 bases and J by 4 bases. The CDR3 DNA is TGCGCCAGCAGTGAGCCGGGACAGGGACCAGATACGCAGTATTTT. Translated, it gives CASSEPGQGPDTQYF.

The genes are TRBV20-1 and TRBJ1-2; perhaps TRBD1 as D (6 bases). The CDR3 extends over 12 amino acids. Trimming shortened V by 5 bases and J by 8 bases, and 15 bases separated the two germline ends. Germline values: CDR1 DFQATT, CDR2 SNEGSKA (reference sequence). This chain's CDR3 is CSALEGGGGYTF. In nucleotides, the CDR3 is TGCAGTGCTCTCGAAGGGGGTGGAGGCTACACCTTC.

In this sample, this clonotype turned up many times. CDR3 loop: CSVALSVDGDTQYF. The CDR3 region has the DNA TGCAGCGTCGCCCTCTCTGTGGACGGAGATACGCAGTATTTT. The rearrangement links TRBV29-1 to TRBJ2-3; D remains unclear. Per germline, CDR1 SQVTM and CDR2 ANQGSEA. Trimming removed 6 bases at V and 5 bases at J, with 18 bases between. The CDR3 loop spans 14 amino acids.

J is TRBJ1-2 and V is TRBV20-1, with 8 positions matching TRBD1. V lost 8 bases to trimming and J lost 5 bases; unmatched junction nucleotides: 7. Germline-derived CDR1 and CDR2 are DFQATT and SNEGSKA (reference sequence). The CDR3 has 12 amino acids. CDR3 amino acids: CSYRGSSYGYTF. In nucleotides, the CDR3 is TGCAGTTACAGGGGGTCGTCGTATGGCTACACCTTC.